This T cell receptor (beta chain) was documented in a study of T cell responses to AZD1222 COVID-19 vaccine. Study-level points and caveats: Baseline serology detected seropositivity in only six or seven AZD1222 recipients.

Produced via immunoSEQ multiplex PCR; TCRdb's table is partial and in-frame only. Of about 100,000 clones in the sample, 87% were seen once. CDR3 length: 16 residues. CDR1 is SGHTA and CDR2 is FQGTGA in the germline V gene. V shed 2 bases and J shed 4 bases, with 14 bases lying between them. This clone came up once. Its antigen remains unknown. This receptor was obtained from an adult in good health. The chain couples TRBV7-3 to TRBJ2-2, with a tentative D call TRBD1 (5 bases). This material consisted of peripheral blood, taken on day 0 of AZD1222 vaccination. The CDR3 DNA sequence: TGTGCCAGCAGCTTATCAGGGTATTCGGGCACCGGGGAGCTGTTTTTT. It specifies CASSLSGYSGTGELFF.